This TCR beta chain was retrieved from a study of CD8 T cells in Susac syndrome. Background on the study: Active disease was present in roughly 6 of the sequenced Susac syndrome patients, and remission in under 10. Treatment at blood withdrawal was none, corticosteroids, or intravenous immunoglobulin alone in Susac syndrome patients.

This clonotype was seen once. Between the trimmed V and J ends, which lost 5 bases and 3 bases, there was a span of 13 bases. The CDR3 covers 14 residues. The germline CDR1 and CDR2 sequences are MDHEN and SYDVKM. The authors reverse transcribed 0.5 to 1 ug RNA with random hexamers. Multiplex PCR with immunoSEQ amplified the TCR beta CDR3 across 54 Vbeta and 13 Jbeta. TCRdb used MiXCR to reprocess the immunoSEQ multiplex PCR reads, holding one entry per CDR3 protein. The sample holds some 200,000 distinct CDR3 sequences, around 93% seen once. Sequenced input: CD8+ T cells from PBMCs. The source is a human donor with Susac syndrome. The rearrangement uses TRBV28 and TRBJ1-1; D call uncertain. The CDR3 DNA reads TGTGCCAGCAGTCGGATAATCGGGGACACTGAAGCTTTCTTT. This encodes CASSRIIGDTEAFF.